A single sample gave rise to the 7 T cell receptor beta chains below, sequenced in a study of control samples from healthy donors and cancer patients (TCRdb year 2020). Library construction relied on the immunoSEQ multiplex PCR assay. In its TCRdb copy, this immuneACCESS table keeps in-frame sequences only and misses some clones. Where compared with another copy, unresolved V genes explain less than half of these, and the others have no known cause. This sample's table lists 150,000 to 200,000 clones. The ten top clones hold roughly 2.2% of the sample. Source material: blood. These receptors were obtained from a woman in her twenties or thirties in good health.

V and J are TRBV5-6 and TRBJ1-1; D is unresolved. There are 14 residues in the CDR3. Between the trimmed V and J ends, which lost 0 bases and 2 bases, there was a span of 8 bases. The V gene's germline CDR1 is SGHDT and CDR2 YYEEEE. CDR3 sequence (DNA): TGTGCCAGCAGCTTGGGACACAGAAACACTGAAGCTTTCTTT. Protein sequence: CASSLGHRNTEAFF.

This rearrangement joins TRBV5-4 to TRBJ1-6; D is possibly TRBD1 (6 bases). The V gene's germline CDR1 is SGHNT and CDR2 YYREEE (reference sequence). V was clipped by 0 bases and J by 7 bases, with 14 bases between them. The CDR3 contains 16 residues. The CDR3 sequence: CASSLVQGAINSPLHF. In nucleotides, the CDR3 is TGTGCCAGCAGCTTGGTACAGGGTGCTATAAATTCACCCCTCCACTTT.

The chain is built from TRBV11-2 and TRBJ1-1, with D possibly being TRBD1 (5 bases). Germline V gives CDR1 SGHAT, CDR2 FQNNGV. CDR3 length: 15 amino acids. Trimming took off 5 bases at V and 11 bases at J, with 24 bases between the two ends. The chain's CDR3 is CASSPRRPPRGEAFF. CDR3 DNA sequence: TGTGCCAGCAGCCCCCGGCGGCCACCCAGAGGGGAGGCTTTCTTT.

The chain uses TRBV5-1 and TRBJ2-3; weak D call: TRBD2 (6 bases). V was cut by 3 bases and J by 3 bases, with 11 bases left in between. The CDR3 sequence is 14 residues long. The V gene's germline CDR1 is SGHRS and CDR2 YFSETQ. The CDR3 DNA is TGCGCCAGCAGCTGGCGGGACGCAACAGATACGCAGTATTTT. Its translation is CASSWRDATDTQYF.

The J gene is TRBJ2-7, the V gene TRBV25-1, with D uncertain. The CDR3 contains 13 residues. Germline lookup yields CDR1 MGHDK and CDR2 SYGVNS. Trimming took 5 bases from V and 2 from J, leaving 10 bases between them. CDR3 DNA: TGTGCCAGCAGTTCAAACCCCGCCTACGAGCAGTACTTC. The encoded protein is CASSSNPAYEQYF.

V and J are TRBV12-2 and TRBJ2-3; TRBD2, the table's D call, was not compared with the DNA. TRBV12-2 is a documented pseudogene. This CDR3 region has 17 residues. CDR3 loop: CASRLGGTGRDRYTQYF. The CDR3 nucleotides are TGTGCAAGTCGCTTAGGGGGTACAGGGAGGGATAGATATACGCAGTATTTT.

The V gene is TRBV19, the J gene TRBJ1-5; TRBD1 is a possible D gene (5 bases). The germline V gene encodes CDR1 LNHDA and CDR2 SQIVND (reference sequence). CDR3 length: 12 residues. V lost 7 bases to trimming and J lost 9 bases, with 13 bases between them. Here the CDR3 reads CASTQPGRPQHF. The DNA of the CDR3 is TGTGCCAGTACCCAGCCAGGGAGGCCCCAGCATTTT. Variable domain in full (rest from reference TRBV19 and TRBJ1-5): DGGITQSPKYLFRKEGQNVTLSCEQNLNHDAMYWYRQDPGQGLRLIYYSQIVNDFQKGDIAEGYSVSREKKESFPLTVTSAQKNPTAFYLCASTQPGRPQHFGDGTRLSIL.